What follows describes a single T cell receptor beta chain. Its antigen remains unknown. The germline V and J ends were trimmed by 0 bases and 2 bases, with 5 bases remaining between them. This CDR3 comprises 13 residues. The table came from immunoSEQ multiplex PCR; TCRdb's copy has only in-frame clones and leaves some out. This sample yields around 2.1 million clones, of which 95% are seen a single time; about 0.13% belongs to the top ten. This sample was included in a study of shared clonotypes between healthy human individuals. Findings of the study overall: About 5% of naive CD4 clonotypes were shared across a handful of donors. The study drew on few donors, limiting represented genetic and exposure-history diversity.

Within Nashville, Tennessee resided all donors, each a Caucasian adult. The origin of this receptor is a young man in good health. The sequencing input was naive CD4+ T cells sorted from blood. The subset is: CD45RA+ positively selected. The gene calls are TRBV23-1 and TRBJ2-7; D unresolved. TRBV23-1 counts as an open reading frame of uncertain function. CDR3 bases: TGCGCCAGCAGTCAATCGTGTGCCTACGAGCAGTACTTC. It is translated as CASSQSCAYEQYF.